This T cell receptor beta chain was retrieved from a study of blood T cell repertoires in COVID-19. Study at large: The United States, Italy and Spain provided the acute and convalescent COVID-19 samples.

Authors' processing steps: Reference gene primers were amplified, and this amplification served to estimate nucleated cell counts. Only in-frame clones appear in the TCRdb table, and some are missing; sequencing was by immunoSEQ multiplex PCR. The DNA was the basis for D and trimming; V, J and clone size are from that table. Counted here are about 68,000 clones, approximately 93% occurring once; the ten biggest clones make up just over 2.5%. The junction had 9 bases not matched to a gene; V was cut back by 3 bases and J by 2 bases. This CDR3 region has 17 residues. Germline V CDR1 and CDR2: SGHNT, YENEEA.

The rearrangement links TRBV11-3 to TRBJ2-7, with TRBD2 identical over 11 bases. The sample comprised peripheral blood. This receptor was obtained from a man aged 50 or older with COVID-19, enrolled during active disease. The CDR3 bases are TGTGCCAGCAGCTTTCAGAGTAGCGGGAGGGCGACCTACGAGCAGTACGTC. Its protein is CASSFQSSGRATYEQYV.